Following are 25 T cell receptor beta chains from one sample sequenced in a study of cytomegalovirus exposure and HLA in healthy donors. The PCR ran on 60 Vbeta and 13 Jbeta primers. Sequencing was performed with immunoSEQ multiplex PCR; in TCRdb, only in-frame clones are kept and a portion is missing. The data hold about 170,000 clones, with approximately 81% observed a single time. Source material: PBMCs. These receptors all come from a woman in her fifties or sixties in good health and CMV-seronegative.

This chain's CDR3 is CASRREVTREQYF. CDR3 DNA sequence: TGTGCCAGCAGACGGGAAGTAACGCGGGAGCAGTACTTC. This chain links TRBV5-6 with TRBJ2-7, with D possibly being TRBD2 (5 bases). The CDR3 runs to 13 residues. V was cut by 5 bases and J by 7 bases, with 16 bases left in between. Germline lookup yields CDR1 SGHDT and CDR2 YYEEEE. Using reference TRBV5-6 and TRBJ2-7 for the parts outside the CDR3, the full variable domain is DAGVTQSPTHLIKTRGQQVTLRCSPKSGHDTVSWYQQALGQGPQFIFQYYEEEERQRGNFPDRFSGHQFPNYSSELNVNALLLGDSALYLCASRREVTREQYFGPGTRLTVT.

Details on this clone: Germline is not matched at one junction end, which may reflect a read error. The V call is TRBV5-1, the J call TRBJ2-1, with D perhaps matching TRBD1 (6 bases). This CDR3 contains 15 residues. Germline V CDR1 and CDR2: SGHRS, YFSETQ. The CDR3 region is CASSSQGITHNEQFF. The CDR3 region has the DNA TGTGCCAGCAGCTCCCAGGGGATCACACACAATGAGCAGTTCTTC.

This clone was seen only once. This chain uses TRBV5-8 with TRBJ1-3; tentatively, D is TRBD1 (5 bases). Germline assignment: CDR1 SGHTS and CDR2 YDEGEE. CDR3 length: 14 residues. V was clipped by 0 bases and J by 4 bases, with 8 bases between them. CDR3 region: CASSLGQGGNTIYF. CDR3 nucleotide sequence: TGTGCCAGCAGCTTGGGGCAGGGCGGAAACACCATATATTTT. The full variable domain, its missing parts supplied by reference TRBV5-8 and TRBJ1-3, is EAGVTQSPTHLIKTRGQQATLRCSPISGHTSVYWYQQALGLGLQFLLWYDEGEERNRGNFPPRFSGRQFPNYSSELNVNALELEDSALYLCASSLGQGGNTIYFGEGSWLTVV.

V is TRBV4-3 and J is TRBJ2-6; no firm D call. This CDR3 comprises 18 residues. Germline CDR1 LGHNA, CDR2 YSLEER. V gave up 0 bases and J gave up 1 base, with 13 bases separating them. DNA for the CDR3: TGCGCCAGCAGCCAAGACCCCCCATTCGGGTCTGGGGCCAACGTCCTGACTTTC. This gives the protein CASSQDPPFGSGANVLTF.

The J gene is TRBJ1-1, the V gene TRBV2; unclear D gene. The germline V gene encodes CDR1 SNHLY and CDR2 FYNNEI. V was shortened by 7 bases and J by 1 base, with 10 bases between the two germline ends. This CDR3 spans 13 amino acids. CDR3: CASTRERNTEAFF. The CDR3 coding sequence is TGTGCCAGCACCCGCGAAAGGAACACTGAAGCTTTCTTT.

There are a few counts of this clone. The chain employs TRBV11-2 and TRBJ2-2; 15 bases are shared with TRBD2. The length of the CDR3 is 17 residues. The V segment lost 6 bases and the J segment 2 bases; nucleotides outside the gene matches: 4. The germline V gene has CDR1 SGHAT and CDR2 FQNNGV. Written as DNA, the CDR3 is TGTGCCAGCAGGGGACTAGCGGGGGGCCCTAACACCGGGGAGCTGTTTTTT. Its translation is CASRGLAGGPNTGELFF.

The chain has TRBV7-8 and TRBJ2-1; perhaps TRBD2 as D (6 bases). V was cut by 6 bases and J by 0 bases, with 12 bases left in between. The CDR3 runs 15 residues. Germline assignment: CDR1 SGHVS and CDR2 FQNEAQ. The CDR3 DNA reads TGTGCCAGCAGGCCACGGGAGACCTCCTACAATGAGCAGTTCTTC. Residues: CASRPRETSYNEQFF.

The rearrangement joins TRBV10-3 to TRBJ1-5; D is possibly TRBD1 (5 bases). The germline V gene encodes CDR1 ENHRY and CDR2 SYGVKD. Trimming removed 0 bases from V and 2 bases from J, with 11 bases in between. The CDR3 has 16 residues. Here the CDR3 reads CAISESLGQGNQPQHF. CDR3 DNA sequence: TGTGCCATCAGTGAGTCGTTGGGGCAGGGCAATCAGCCCCAGCATTTT.

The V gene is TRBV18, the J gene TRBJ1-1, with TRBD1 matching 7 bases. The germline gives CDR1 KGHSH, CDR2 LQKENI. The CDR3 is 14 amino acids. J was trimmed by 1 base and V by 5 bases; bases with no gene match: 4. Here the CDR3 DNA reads TGTGCCAGCTCAGCGAACAGGGGGAACACTGAAGCTTTCTTT. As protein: CASSANRGNTEAFF.

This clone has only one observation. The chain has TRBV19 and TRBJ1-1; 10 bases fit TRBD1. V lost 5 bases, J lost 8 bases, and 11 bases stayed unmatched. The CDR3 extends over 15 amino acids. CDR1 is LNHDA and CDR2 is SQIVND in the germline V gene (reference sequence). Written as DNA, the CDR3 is TGTGCCAGTAGTCAGGGACAGGGGCCTCGCGGCGAAGCTTTCTTT. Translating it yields CASSQGQGPRGEAFF.

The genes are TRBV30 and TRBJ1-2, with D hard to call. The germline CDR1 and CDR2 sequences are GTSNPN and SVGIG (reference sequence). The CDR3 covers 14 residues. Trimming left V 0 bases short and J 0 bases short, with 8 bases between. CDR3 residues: CAWSVGGANYGYTF. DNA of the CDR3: TGTGCCTGGAGTGTTGGCGGAGCTAACTATGGCTACACCTTC.

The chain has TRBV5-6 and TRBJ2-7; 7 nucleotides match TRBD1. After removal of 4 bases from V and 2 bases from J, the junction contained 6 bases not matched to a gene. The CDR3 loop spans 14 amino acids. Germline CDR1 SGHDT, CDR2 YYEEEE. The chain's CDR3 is CASSGETGTYEQYF. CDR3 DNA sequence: TGTGCCAGCAGCGGTGAGACAGGGACCTACGAGCAGTACTTC. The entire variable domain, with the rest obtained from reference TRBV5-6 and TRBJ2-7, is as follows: DAGVTQSPTHLIKTRGQQVTLRCSPKSGHDTVSWYQQALGQGPQFIFQYYEEEERQRGNFPDRFSGHQFPNYSSELNVNALLLGDSALYLCASSGETGTYEQYFGPGTRLTVT.

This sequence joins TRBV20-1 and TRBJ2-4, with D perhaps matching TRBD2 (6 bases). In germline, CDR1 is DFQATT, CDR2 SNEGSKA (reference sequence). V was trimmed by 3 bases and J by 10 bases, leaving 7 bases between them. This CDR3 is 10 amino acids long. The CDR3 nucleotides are TGCAGTGCTAGGGAGGGGATTCAGTACTTC. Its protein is CSAREGIQYF.

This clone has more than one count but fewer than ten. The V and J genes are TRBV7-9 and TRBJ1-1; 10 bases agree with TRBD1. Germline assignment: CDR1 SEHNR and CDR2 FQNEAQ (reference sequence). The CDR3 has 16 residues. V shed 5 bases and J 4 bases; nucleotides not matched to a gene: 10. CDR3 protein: CASSPRTGGRSTEAFF. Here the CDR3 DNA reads TGTGCCAGCAGCCCCCGGACAGGGGGAAGAAGCACTGAAGCTTTCTTT.

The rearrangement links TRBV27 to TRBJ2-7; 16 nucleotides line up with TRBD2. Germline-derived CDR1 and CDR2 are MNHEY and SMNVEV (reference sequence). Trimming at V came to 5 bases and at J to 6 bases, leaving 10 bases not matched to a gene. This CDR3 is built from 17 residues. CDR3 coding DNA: TGTGCCAGCAGTGGTCCGGGACTAGCGGGGGGGCGTGGCGAGCAGTACTTC. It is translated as CASSGPGLAGGRGEQYF.

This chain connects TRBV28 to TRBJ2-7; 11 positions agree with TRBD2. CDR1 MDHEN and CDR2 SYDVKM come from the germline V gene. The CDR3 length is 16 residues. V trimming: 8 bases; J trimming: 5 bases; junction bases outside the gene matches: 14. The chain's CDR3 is CASPPGTSGASDEQYF. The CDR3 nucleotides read TGTGCCAGCCCGCCCGGGACTAGCGGAGCCTCAGACGAGCAGTACTTC. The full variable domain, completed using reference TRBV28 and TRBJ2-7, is DVKVTQSSRYLVKRTGEKVFLECVQDMDHENMFWYRQDPGLGLRLIYFSYDVKMKEKGDIPEGYSVSREKKERFSLILESASTNQTSMYLCASPPGTSGASDEQYFGPGTRLTVT.

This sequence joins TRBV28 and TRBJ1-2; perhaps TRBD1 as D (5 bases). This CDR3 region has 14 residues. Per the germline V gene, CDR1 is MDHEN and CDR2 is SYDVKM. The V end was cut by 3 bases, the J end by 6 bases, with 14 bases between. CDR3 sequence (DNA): TGTGCCAGCAGTTTCGGGGGGGTCCCAGATGGCTACACCTTC. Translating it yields CASSFGGVPDGYTF.

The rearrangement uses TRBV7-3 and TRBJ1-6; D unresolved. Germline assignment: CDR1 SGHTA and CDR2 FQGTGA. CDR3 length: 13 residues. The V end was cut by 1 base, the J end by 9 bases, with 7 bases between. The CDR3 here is CASSLIGGSPLHF. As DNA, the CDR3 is TGTGCCAGCAGCTTAATCGGTGGTTCACCCCTCCACTTT.

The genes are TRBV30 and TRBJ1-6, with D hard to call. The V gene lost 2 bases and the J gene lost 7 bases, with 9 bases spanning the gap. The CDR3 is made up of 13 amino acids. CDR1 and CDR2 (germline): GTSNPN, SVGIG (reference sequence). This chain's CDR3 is CAWSRGTNSPLHF. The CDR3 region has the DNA TGTGCCTGGAGTCGGGGTACCAATTCACCCCTCCACTTT.

The chain's CDR3 is CASSGGGTYGYTF. CDR3 bases: TGTGCCAGCAGCGGGGGGGGAACCTATGGCTACACCTTC. V is TRBV5-4 and J is TRBJ1-2, with D possibly being TRBD1 (5 bases). The germline V gene encodes CDR1 SGHNT and CDR2 YYREEE (reference sequence). There are 13 residues in the CDR3. Trimming took 4 bases from V and 4 from J, leaving 11 bases between them.

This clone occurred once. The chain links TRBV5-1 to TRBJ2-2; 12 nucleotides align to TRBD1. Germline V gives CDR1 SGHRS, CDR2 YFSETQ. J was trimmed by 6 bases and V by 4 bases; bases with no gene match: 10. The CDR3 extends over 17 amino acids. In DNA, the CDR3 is TGCGCCAGCAGCAGGGACAGGGGGCAGGTATTATCCGGGGAGCTGTTTTTT. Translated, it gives CASSRDRGQVLSGELFF.

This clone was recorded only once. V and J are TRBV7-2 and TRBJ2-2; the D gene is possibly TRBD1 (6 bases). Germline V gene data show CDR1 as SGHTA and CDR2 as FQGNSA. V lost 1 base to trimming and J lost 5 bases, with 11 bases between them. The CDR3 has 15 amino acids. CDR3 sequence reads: CASSLGVGTTGELFF. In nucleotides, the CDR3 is TGTGCCAGCAGCTTAGGGGTAGGGACAACCGGGGAGCTGTTTTTT.

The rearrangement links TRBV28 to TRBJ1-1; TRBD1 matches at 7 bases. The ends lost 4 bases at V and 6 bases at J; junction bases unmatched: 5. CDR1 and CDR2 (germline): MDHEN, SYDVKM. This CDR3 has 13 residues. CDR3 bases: TGTGCCAGCAGTTCAACAGGGGTCCCTGAAGCTTTCTTT. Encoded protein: CASSSTGVPEAFF.

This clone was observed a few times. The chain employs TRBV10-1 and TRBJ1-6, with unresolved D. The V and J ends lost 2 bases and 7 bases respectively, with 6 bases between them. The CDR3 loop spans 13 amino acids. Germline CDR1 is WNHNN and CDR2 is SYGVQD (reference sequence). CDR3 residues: CASSEDINSPLHF. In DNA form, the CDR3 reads TGCGCCAGCAGTGAGGACATAAATTCACCCCTCCACTTT.

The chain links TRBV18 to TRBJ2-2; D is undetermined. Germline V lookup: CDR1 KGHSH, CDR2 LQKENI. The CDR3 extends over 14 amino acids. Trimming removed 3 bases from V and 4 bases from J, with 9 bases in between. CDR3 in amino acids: CASSPPVATGELFF. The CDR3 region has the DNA TGTGCCAGCTCACCTCCCGTAGCCACCGGGGAGCTGTTTTTT.